Presented here are 14 T cell receptor beta chains from one specimen sequenced in a study of T cells in Graves' hyperthyroidism and ophthalmopathy. Researchers took RNA transcripts and amplified the TCR beta CDR3 regions from them. The HTBI primer set was used in a first-round RT-PCR of the TCR CDR3. A single record per CDR3 protein comes from TCRdb applying MiXCR to the multiplex PCR reads. The sample contains tens of thousands of distinct CDR3 sequences, around half of which appear only once. The sequenced material came from blood. Every receptor here comes from a woman aged 50 to 65 with Graves' hyperthyroidism that later progressed to Graves' ophthalmopathy.

Worth noting for this clonotype: Compared with germline, one end of the junction differs, possibly owing to a read error. The V and J genes are TRBV12-3 or TRBV12-4 and TRBJ2-5; D unresolved. The CDR3 length is 13 residues. DNA for the CDR3: TGTGCCAACAGTGGGCAGGTTGGTGAGACCCAGTACTTC. This sequence encodes CANSGQVGETQYF.

The chain has TRBV4-1 and TRBJ2-4; D possibly corresponds to TRBD1 (5 bases). Germline values: CDR1 MGHRA, CDR2 YSYEKL. Trimming stripped 4 bases from V and 6 bases from J, with 13 bases between. CDR3 size: 14 residues. For the CDR3, the DNA is TGCGCCAGCAGCCCCAGTCAGGGTGGAAACATTCAGTACTTC. Translation: CASSPSQGGNIQYF.

The V gene is TRBV18, the J gene TRBJ2-7; 10 bases map to TRBD1. The ends lost 0 bases at V and 3 bases at J; junction bases unmatched: 17. The CDR3 spans 20 residues. Germline values: CDR1 KGHSH, CDR2 LQKENI. The CDR3, as DNA: TGTGCCAGCTCACCACCGGCTGGGACAGGGGCCGCAAAGGGCCGCTACGAGCAGTACTTC. As protein: CASSPPAGTGAAKGRYEQYF.

The chain links TRBV29-1 to TRBJ2-1; 12 bases are shared with TRBD2. The V gene end was trimmed by 1 base and the J gene end by 2 bases; junction bases not matched to a gene: 6. CDR3 length equals 17 residues. Germline V lookup: CDR1 SQVTM, CDR2 ANQGSEA. The CDR3 sequence is CSVEGLAGGQTYNEQFF. CDR3 coding DNA: TGCAGCGTTGAAGGGCTAGCGGGAGGGCAAACCTACAATGAGCAGTTCTTC.

By sample fraction, this clonotype is medium-sized. V and J are TRBV29-1 and TRBJ2-7; possibly TRBD1 for D (6 bases). The V and J ends lost 5 bases and 9 bases respectively, with 17 bases between them. CDR1 and CDR2 (germline): SQVTM, ANQGSEA. This CDR3 contains 12 residues. The CDR3 loop is CSVQDSQYGQYF. In nucleotides, the CDR3 is TGCAGCGTTCAGGACAGCCAGTATGGGCAGTACTTC.

The CDR3 DNA is TGTGCCAGCAGCTTGGAGCGGGTCTTGGGCTACACCTTC. Translation: CASSLERVLGYTF. J is TRBJ1-2 and V is TRBV5-5; D gene ambiguous. The CDR3 contains 13 residues. Germline CDR1 and CDR2: SGHKS and YYEKEE (reference sequence). The V end was cut by 0 bases, the J end by 8 bases, with 11 bases between.

V and J are TRBV9 and TRBJ2-7; TRBD2 aligns across 12 bases. The trim removed 4 bases at V and 5 bases at J, leaving 4 bases unmatched. The CDR3 spans 14 residues. CDR1 and CDR2 (germline): SGDLS, YYNGEE. The CDR3: CASSRTSGTHEQYF. DNA of the CDR3: TGTGCCAGCAGCCGGACTAGCGGGACCCACGAGCAGTACTTC.

This clonotype was observed many times. The genes are TRBV5-1 and TRBJ2-2; the D is unclear. The CDR3 is 16 amino acids. In germline, CDR1 is SGHRS, CDR2 YFSETQ. The V end was cut by 4 bases, the J end by 2 bases, with 15 bases between. CDR3 sequence reads: CASSPWREINTGELFF. The CDR3 nucleotides read TGCGCCAGCAGCCCATGGAGAGAGATTAACACCGGGGAGCTGTTTTTT.

J is TRBJ2-7 and V is TRBV10-3; 11 bases map to TRBD2. Germline CDR1 is ENHRY and CDR2 is SYGVKD. This CDR3 region has 13 residues. With V trimmed by 10 bases and J by 3 bases, 5 bases remained unmatched. The chain's CDR3 is CATVAGGNYEQYF. As DNA, the CDR3 is TGTGCCACGGTAGCGGGAGGGAACTACGAGCAGTACTTC.

This clonotype is judged medium-sized. The rearrangement links TRBV7-9 to TRBJ2-7; maybe TRBD2 (5 bases). The CDR3 extends over 13 amino acids. Deletions cut 6 bases from V and 0 bases from J, with 9 bases between. Germline CDR1 SEHNR, CDR2 FQNEAQ (reference sequence). The CDR3 DNA is TGTGCCAGCAGGGGAGAACGCTCCTACGAGCAGTACTTC. Protein: CASRGERSYEQYF.

This clonotype was counted at least ten times. The chain has TRBV5-1 and TRBJ2-4; D perhaps matches TRBD2 (6 bases). CDR1 SGHRS and CDR2 YFSETQ come from the germline V gene. The V end lost 4 bases, the J end lost 0 bases, and 11 bases lay between the germline ends. This CDR3 spans 15 amino acids. The CDR3 here is CASSPTSLAKNIQYF. CDR3 in DNA: TGCGCCAGCAGCCCGACTAGTCTAGCCAAAAACATTCAGTACTTC.

This clonotype showed up many times. The chain employs TRBV9 and TRBJ2-1; TRBD2 aligns across 12 bases. After removal of 4 bases from V and 2 bases from J, the junction contained 4 bases not matched to a gene. Germline-derived CDR1 and CDR2 are SGDLS and YYNGEE. There are 16 residues in the CDR3. The CDR3 sequence is CASSSRLAGAYNEQFF. DNA for the CDR3: TGTGCCAGCAGCTCCCGACTAGCGGGAGCCTACAATGAGCAGTTCTTC.

This chain links TRBV6-5 with TRBJ1-2; D gene uncertain. Germline V gene lookup returns CDR1 MNHEY and CDR2 SVGAGI. Trimming removed 0 bases at V and 11 bases at J, with 13 bases between. This CDR3 has 13 residues. This CDR3 is CASSYSSSMGYTF. The CDR3 coding sequence is TGTGCCAGCAGTTACTCTTCCAGTATGGGTTACACCTTC.

Notes on this clonotype: A much larger clone lies one base from this, so it may be a read error. The rearrangement links TRBV24-1 to TRBJ1-4, with D possibly being TRBD1 (6 bases). The CDR3 sequence is 15 residues long. Germline values: CDR1 KGHDR, CDR2 SFDVKD. The V end lost 6 bases, the J end lost 7 bases, and 17 bases lay between the germline ends. CDR3 region: CATSLKTGPIEKLFF. Written as DNA, the CDR3 is TGTGCCACCAGTTTAAAAACAGGGCCCATTGAAAAACTGTTTTTT.